Following are 5 T cell receptor beta chains from one sample sequenced in a study of spatial heterogeneity in lung cancer. TCRdb recomputed calls from the 5' RACE reads with MiXCR, one row per CDR3 protein. In the table there are 9,500 to 15,000 distinct CDR3 sequences, approximately 6.2% of which are singletons. Stated time point: sample taken at primary tumor resection. Sequencing of whole RNA from tumor, nontumor lung or frozen PBMC involved no sorting. Sequenced material: normal lung tissue next to the tumor, taken at surgery. These receptors came from a male donor with early-stage non-small cell lung cancer.

This clonotype was seen at least ten times. This beta chain slipped into a library made for alpha chains as a stray read, so its size is not meaningful. The rearrangement joins TRBV29-1 to TRBJ2-7, with no clear D. This CDR3 comprises 10 residues. Germline CDR1 is SQVTM and CDR2 is ANQGSEA. V lost 6 bases and J 7 bases, leaving 10 bases between the germline ends. Written as DNA, the CDR3 is TGCAGCGTCCAAACGACTGAGCAGTACTTC. This encodes CSVQTTEQYF.

By proportion, this clonotype is medium-sized. This beta chain is a stray sequence in a library constructed for alpha chains; its clone size is not meaningful. The V gene is TRBV12-3 or TRBV12-4, the J gene TRBJ1-2; the D is unclear. The ends were cut back, 0 bases at V and 2 bases at J, with 7 bases in the middle. CDR3 length: 14 residues. The CDR3 DNA is TGTGCCAGCAGTTTAGCGCGCAGGAACTATGGCTACACCTTC. Protein sequence: CASSLARRNYGYTF.

Comment on this clonotype: This beta chain is off target for a library built for alpha chains, so its abundance means little. The rearrangement joins TRBV12-3 or TRBV12-4 to TRBJ1-3, with D perhaps TRBD1 (6 bases). V lost 3 bases, J lost 4 bases, and 10 bases lay in between. The CDR3 is 14 amino acids. The CDR3 here is CASSLGAGGNTIYF. The CDR3 nucleotides read TGTGCCAGCAGTTTGGGGGCAGGAGGAAACACCATATATTTT.

As regards this clonotype: Little can be read into the size of this beta chain, an off-target read in a library designed for alpha chains. The V gene is TRBV7-3, the J gene TRBJ2-2; tentatively, D is TRBD1 (5 bases). CDR3 size: 14 residues. Germline V gene data show CDR1 as SGHTA and CDR2 as FQGTGA. The ends were cut back, 7 bases at V and 7 bases at J, with 16 bases in the middle. The CDR3, as DNA: TGTGCCAGCAACCTGGGGCCGGAAGGCGGGGAGCTGTTTTTT. As protein: CASNLGPEGGELFF.

This clonotype was seen ten or more times. This beta chain appears as a stray read in a library generated for alpha chains; its size is not informative. The chain has TRBV10-3 and TRBJ1-1; no reliable D call. The CDR3 is 14 residues long. Germline CDR1 and CDR2: ENHRY and SYGVKD. V lost 5 bases and J lost 4, with 14 bases in between. This CDR3 is CAISKEGGSTEAFF. The CDR3 nucleotides read TGTGCCATCAGTAAGGAGGGAGGGAGCACTGAAGCTTTCTTT.